This T cell receptor (beta chain) was sequenced for a study of post-analysis software for immune sequencing data. Study observations and caveats: When patients were compared with controls, 5 or 6 TRBV segments were more frequent, TRBV5-6, TRBV5-1 and TRBV20-1 among them. People with multiple sclerosis had a significantly lower normalized Chao1 diversity than controls did.

TCR beta libraries were prepared from cDNA with unique molecular identifiers. Once roughly 0.85 to 11 million T cells were used, about half a million cDNA molecules resulted. TCRdb reanalysed the PCR reads using MiXCR and keeps one entry per CDR3 protein. The repertoire consists of approximately 690,000 distinct CDR3 sequences, with 55% to 70% occurring once and the leading ten covering 10% to 12%. To note about this clonotype: Its antigen is not identified. This is likely a read error, given that the CDR3 carries no conserved phenylalanine or tryptophan at its end.

Per germline, CDR1 DFQATT and CDR2 SNEGSKA (reference sequence). The length of the CDR3 is 16 residues. Sequenced material: blood. The chain uses TRBV20-1 and TRBJ2-7; 7 bases match TRBD1. Near its end, the DNA agrees better with TRBJ2-5, so the J call may be wrong. This clonotype was sampled from a girl aged 2-10 years with multiple sclerosis. This CDR3 is CSARDPGQPSAETQYC. As DNA, the CDR3 is TGCAGTGCTAGAGATCCGGGACAGCCATCAGCGGAGACCCAGTACTGC.